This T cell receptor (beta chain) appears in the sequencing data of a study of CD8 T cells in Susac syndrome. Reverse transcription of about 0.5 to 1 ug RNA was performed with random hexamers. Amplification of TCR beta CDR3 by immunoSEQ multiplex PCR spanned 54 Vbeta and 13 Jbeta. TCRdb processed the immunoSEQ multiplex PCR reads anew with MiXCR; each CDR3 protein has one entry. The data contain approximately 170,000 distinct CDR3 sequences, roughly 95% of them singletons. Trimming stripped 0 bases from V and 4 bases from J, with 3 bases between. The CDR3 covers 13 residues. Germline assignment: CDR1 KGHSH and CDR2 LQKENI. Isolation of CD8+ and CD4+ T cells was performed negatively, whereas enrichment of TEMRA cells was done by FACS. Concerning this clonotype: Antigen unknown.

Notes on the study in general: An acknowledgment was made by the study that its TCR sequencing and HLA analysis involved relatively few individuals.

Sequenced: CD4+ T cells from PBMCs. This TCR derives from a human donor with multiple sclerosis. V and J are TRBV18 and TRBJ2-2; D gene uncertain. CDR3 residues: CASSPPGTGELFF. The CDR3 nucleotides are TGTGCCAGCTCACCACCGGGCACCGGGGAGCTGTTTTTT.